This T cell receptor beta chain stems from a study of vaccination and CD4 T cells after COVID-19. Study-level background: Post-vaccination specimens were collected at a median of roughly 65 days following dose two (range 14 to 241). Cellular stimulation was performed using overlapping spike peptides derived from SARS-CoV-2, HCoV-NL63, HCoV-OC43 and HCoV-229E.

Scientists ran DNA taken from cultured CD4+ T cells through the Oncomine TCR Beta short-read assay for sequencing. Genomic DNA from cultured CD4+ T cells was extracted. One entry per CDR3 protein results from TCRdb running MiXCR on the PCR reads. Among around 15,000 distinct CDR3 sequences listed, around half were seen once. V dropped 1 base and J dropped 4 bases, with 13 bases sitting between them. In germline, CDR1 is SNHLY, CDR2 FYNNEI. CDR3 length equals 15 residues. Comment on this clonotype: What it recognizes is unknown.

Treatment in this sample: roughly 11-day PBMC culture with coronavirus spike peptide pools or control peptides (ViraFEST assay). A half-volume replacement of the medium with fresh IL-2 medium was performed on days 3 and 7. The J gene is TRBJ1-2, the V gene TRBV2; no clear D. The TCR originated in a human donor who had recovered from COVID-19. The input for sequencing was CD4+ T cells from blood, cultured in vitro, taken before SARS-CoV-2 vaccination. CDR3 bases: TGTGCCAGCAGTGAAGAGGGCCCCTCGGTCTATGGCTACACCTTC. This sequence encodes CASSEEGPSVYGYTF. The variable domain in full, completed from reference TRBV2 and TRBJ1-2, reads EPEVTQTPSHQVTQMGQEVILRCVPISNHLYFYWYRQILGQKVEFLVSFYNNEISEKSEIFDDQFSVERPDGSNFTLKIRSTKLEDSAMYFCASSEEGPSVYGYTFGSGTRLTVV.